This T cell receptor beta chain stems from a study of blood T cell repertoires in COVID-19. Only in-frame clones appear in the TCRdb table, and some are missing; sequencing was by immunoSEQ multiplex PCR. Among around 120,000 clones, over 85% were seen once, and the ten largest hold about 4%. CDR3 length: 13 residues. Between the trimmed V and J ends, which lost 3 bases and 3 bases, there was a span of 6 bases. The V gene's germline CDR1 is MNHEY and CDR2 SVGAGI. The chain recombines TRBV6-5 with TRBJ1-3; D is unclear. The sequence derives from a middle-aged man with active COVID-19. The sequenced sample was peripheral blood. In nucleotides, the CDR3 is TGTGCCAGCAGTTATGTCGGTGGAAACACCATATATTTT. Amino acids: CASSYVGGNTIYF.